The 8 T cell receptor beta chains below come from one sample, sequenced in a study of Graves' ophthalmopathy and Graves' hyperthyroidism. The study amplified TCR beta CDR3 regions using RNA transcripts. A first-round RT-PCR used HTBI primers, followed by a second-round multiplex PCR. TCRdb ran MiXCR on the multiplex PCR reads and lists one entry per CDR3 protein. The repertoire has about 740,000 distinct CDR3 sequences, 40% of them found once; the top ten carry 44%. The sample comprised peripheral blood. These receptors were taken from an adult man with Graves' ophthalmopathy.

This clonotype turned up a few times. The V call is TRBV6-5, the J call TRBJ1-6; TRBD1 agrees at 7 bases. CDR1 and CDR2 (germline): MNHEY, SVGAGI. J was trimmed by 10 bases and V by 5 bases; bases with no gene match: 8. This CDR3 spans 14 amino acids. The CDR3, as DNA: TGTGCCAGCAGTCGCGGACAGGACATCTCACCCCTCCACTTT. This translates into CASSRGQDISPLHF.

The CDR3 is CATSRGRGISGANVLTF. The DNA of the CDR3 is TGTGCCACCAGCAGAGGGCGGGGTATCTCTGGGGCCAACGTCCTGACTTTC. The V call is TRBV15, the J call TRBJ2-6; possible D gene TRBD2, 6 bases. CDR1 is LNHNV, CDR2 YYDKDF, per germline (reference sequence). CDR3 length equals 17 residues. Trimming removed 1 base from V and 0 bases from J, with 10 bases in between.

The chain employs TRBV12-3 or TRBV12-4 and TRBJ2-7; 10 nucleotides match TRBD1. With V trimmed by 1 base and J by 4 bases, 4 bases remained unmatched. The CDR3 runs to 15 residues. The CDR3 DNA reads TGTGCCAGCAGTTTAGGGGGACAGGGGCGATACGAGCAGTACTTC. This codes for CASSLGGQGRYEQYF.

As DNA, the CDR3 is TGTGCCGTTCAGACAGGGGAACCCTACGAGCAGTACTTC. Translation gives CAVQTGEPYEQYF. The chain carries TRBV10-3 and TRBJ2-7, with 8 bases matching TRBD1. J gave up 2 bases and V 11 bases, and 8 bases lay outside the gene matches. This CDR3 is 13 amino acids long. Germline values: CDR1 ENHRY, CDR2 SYGVKD.

The chain employs TRBV7-9 and TRBJ1-5, with 7 bases that match TRBD1. Germline-derived CDR1 and CDR2 are SEHNR and FQNEAQ (reference sequence). J was trimmed by 3 bases and V by 5 bases; bases with no gene match: 13. This CDR3 region has 17 residues. The CDR3 protein is CASSTGVQPTPNQPQHF. The CDR3 DNA reads TGTGCCAGCAGCACAGGGGTCCAGCCCACACCCAATCAGCCCCAGCATTTT.

This clonotype turned up a few times. The genes are TRBV6-5 and TRBJ1-6, with TRBD1 matching 7 bases. This CDR3 has 15 residues. Germline-derived CDR1 and CDR2 are MNHEY and SVGAGI. V lost 5 bases and J lost 7; bases outside the gene matches: 8. CDR3 in DNA: TGTGCCAGCAGTGCGGCCAGGGGGAGAAATTCACCCCTCCACTTT. Its protein is CASSAARGRNSPLHF.

This clonotype was observed at least ten times. The chain employs TRBV2 and TRBJ1-1; tentatively, D is TRBD1 (5 bases). The CDR3 covers 13 residues. The V and J ends lost 3 bases and 11 bases respectively, with 16 bases between them. Per the germline V gene, CDR1 is SNHLY and CDR2 is FYNNEI. The CDR3 coding sequence is TGTGCCAGCAGTGAGGCGGACACCCGTAGGGCTTTCTTT. Its translation is CASSEADTRRAFF.

Notes on this clonotype: A single base separates this from a much larger clone, so it may be a read error. The chain has TRBV9 and TRBJ1-2, with a possible D match to TRBD1 (5 bases). Germline lookup yields CDR1 SGDLS and CDR2 YYNGEE. This CDR3 comprises 15 residues. V was cut by 0 bases and J by 8 bases, with 17 bases left in between. The CDR3 loop is CASSVAIIGASGYTF. CDR3 nucleotides: TGTGCCAGCAGCGTAGCCATTATTGGGGCCAGCGGCTACACCTTC.